One sample yielded the 32 T cell receptor beta chains listed below, sequenced in a study of T cells in Graves' hyperthyroidism and ophthalmopathy. Researchers amplified the TCR beta CDR3 regions from RNA transcripts. An initial round of RT-PCR targeting the TCR CDR3 relied on the HTBI primer set. TCRdb independently ran MiXCR on the multiplex PCR reads; one entry per CDR3 protein. The data contain about 320,000 distinct CDR3 sequences, around a sixth of them seen just once; the ten biggest clones take up around 33%. The material sequenced was blood. The source is a man aged 25 to 40 with Graves' hyperthyroidism.

This clonotype occurred a few times. V gene TRBV19 combines with J gene TRBJ1-1, with 7 bases fitting TRBD1. The CDR3 sequence is 17 residues long. With V trimmed by 0 bases and J by 0 bases, 7 bases remained unmatched. Germline CDR1 LNHDA, CDR2 SQIVND (reference sequence). The CDR3: CASSIDLWGQMNTEAFF. In DNA form, the CDR3 reads TGTGCCAGTAGTATAGATCTATGGGGACAGATGAACACTGAAGCTTTCTTT.

The table lists this clonotype with a few counts. The CDR3 here is CASSSPSDGQPSYEQYF. The CDR3 DNA follows: TGCGCCAGCAGCTCGCCCTCTGACGGGCAACCCTCCTACGAGCAGTACTTC. V usage is TRBV5-1 and J usage is TRBJ2-7; unclear D gene. V was trimmed by 3 bases and J by 0 bases, leaving 19 bases between them. CDR1 and CDR2 (germline): SGHRS, YFSETQ. The CDR3 runs 17 residues.

Comments on this clonotype: A much more abundant neighbour one base away suggests this may be a read error. The chain uses TRBV27 and TRBJ2-7; TRBD1 matches 9 bases. CDR1 is MNHEY and CDR2 is SMNVEV in the germline V gene (reference sequence). There are 15 residues in the CDR3. CDR3 residues: CVSSLSRDRVYEQYF. The CDR3 DNA sequence: TGTGTCAGCAGTTTATCCAGGGACAGGGTATACGAGCAGTACTTC.

This clonotype was seen a handful of times. V and J are TRBV4-2 and TRBJ2-7; TRBD1 or TRBD2 may be the D gene (5 bases each). The CDR3 loop spans 16 amino acids. Trimming pared 0 bases from V and 2 bases from J, leaving 14 bases between. Germline V gene sequence: CDR1 LGHNA, CDR2 YNFKEQ. The CDR3 loop is CASSQEERDRAYEQYF. The CDR3 coding sequence is TGTGCCAGCAGCCAAGAAGAACGGGACCGGGCCTACGAGCAGTACTTC.

Note on this clonotype: Since a much larger clone is just one base distant, this may be a read error. The gene calls are TRBV5-1 and TRBJ1-1; weak D call: TRBD1 (5 bases). The CDR3 loop spans 14 amino acids. In germline, CDR1 is SGHRS, CDR2 YFSETQ. The V gene lost 4 bases and the J gene lost 11 bases, with 21 bases spanning the gap. The CDR3 sequence is CASSQGTLNTVAFF. In nucleotides, the CDR3 is TGCGCCAGCAGCCAAGGGACCTTGAACACTGTGGCTTTCTTT.

The chain has TRBV3-1 and TRBJ1-6; possibly TRBD1 for D (5 bases). V was clipped by 6 bases and J by 7 bases, with 10 bases between them. Germline V gives CDR1 LGHDT, CDR2 YNNKEL (reference sequence). The CDR3 is 13 residues long. In nucleotides, the CDR3 is TGTGCCAGCAGAGGGACGGTGAATTCACCCCTCCACTTT. This sequence encodes CASRGTVNSPLHF.

V and J are TRBV15 and TRBJ1-1; maybe TRBD1 (6 bases). The V gene's germline CDR1 is LNHNV and CDR2 YYDKDF (reference sequence). V was cut by 2 bases and J by 5 bases, with 15 bases left in between. The CDR3 is 15 amino acids. The DNA of the CDR3 is TGTGCCACCAGCAGAAGAACAGGGAGCTGGACTGAAGCTTTCTTT. Protein sequence: CATSRRTGSWTEAFF.

This clonotype was counted many times. The chain links TRBV5-6 to TRBJ2-7; no definite D call. The CDR3 runs to 13 residues. Germline-derived CDR1 and CDR2 are SGHDT and YYEEEE. V shed 0 bases and J shed 7 bases, with 11 bases lying between them. CDR3 residues: CASSLDPAQEQYF. CDR3 nucleotides: TGTGCCAGCAGCTTGGATCCTGCGCAGGAGCAGTACTTC.

In its sample, this clonotype was seen many times. The V gene is TRBV13, the J gene TRBJ2-7, with D tentatively TRBD2 (6 bases). Germline CDR1 reads PRHDT; CDR2 reads FYEKMQ (reference sequence). Trimming pared 1 base from V and 3 bases from J, leaving 10 bases between. The CDR3 is 14 amino acids. CDR3 DNA sequence: TGTGCCAGCAGCTTAGTAGGCGGGAACTACGAGCAGTACTTC. Its translation: CASSLVGGNYEQYF.

The rearrangement links TRBV12-3 or TRBV12-4 to TRBJ2-2; TRBD2 matches 11 bases. The CDR3 is made up of 20 amino acids. V gave up 4 bases and J gave up 0 bases; unmatched junction bases: 13. CDR3 amino acids: CASSSTYASGLAANTGELFF. In DNA form, the CDR3 reads TGTGCCAGCAGTTCAACGTACGCGTCGGGACTAGCGGCGAACACCGGGGAGCTGTTTTTT.

J is TRBJ2-2 and V is TRBV9, with TRBD2 identical over 13 bases. Trimming took 3 bases from V and 6 from J; bases not matched to a gene: 2. Germline assignment: CDR1 SGDLS and CDR2 YYNGEE. The CDR3 extends over 15 amino acids. The CDR3 DNA reads TGTGCCAGCAGCGGGACTAGCGGGAGTCCCGGGGAGCTGTTTTTT. It codes for CASSGTSGSPGELFF. Based on the CDR3 plus reference TRBV9 and TRBJ2-2, the full variable domain is DSGVTQTPKHLITATGQRVTLRCSPRSGDLSVYWYQQSLDQGLQFLIQYYNGEERAKGNILERFSAQQFPDLHSELNLSSLELGDSALYFCASSGTSGSPGELFFGEGSRLTVL.

This clonotype was recorded at least ten times. CDR3 nucleotide sequence: TGCAGTGCCGTCCGGGGGGCTAGCGGGAGTCCAGAGACCCAGTACTTC. This translates into CSAVRGASGSPETQYF. This chain connects TRBV20-1 to TRBJ2-5; 10 positions match TRBD2. Per the germline V gene, CDR1 is DFQATT and CDR2 is SNEGSKA (reference sequence). V dropped 6 bases and J dropped 4; count of bases not matched to a gene: 14. The CDR3 sequence is 16 residues long.

This clonotype has at least ten counts. The chain links TRBV29-1 to TRBJ2-5; D gene unclear. V lost 1 base and J lost 5, with 8 bases in between. CDR3 size: 12 residues. CDR1 and CDR2 (germline): SQVTM, ANQGSEA. CDR3: CSVEGNRETQYF. The CDR3, as DNA: TGCAGCGTTGAAGGCAATCGGGAGACCCAGTACTTC.

This clonotype came up many times. The gene calls are TRBV27 and TRBJ2-7; 7 nucleotides line up with TRBD1. V gave up 7 bases and J gave up 2 bases; unmatched junction bases: 8. CDR1 and CDR2 from the germline V gene are MNHEY and SMNVEV (reference sequence). The CDR3 is 14 residues long. The chain's CDR3 is CASKPGTEAYEQYF. The CDR3 nucleotides are TGTGCCAGCAAACCCGGGACAGAGGCCTACGAGCAGTACTTC.

In its sample, this clonotype was seen many times. The chain employs TRBV30 and TRBJ2-7, with a possible D match to TRBD2 (5 bases). Germline values: CDR1 GTSNPN, CDR2 SVGIG (reference sequence). Trimming removed 4 bases from V and 0 bases from J, with 10 bases in between. This CDR3 is built from 13 residues. Here the CDR3 DNA reads TGTGCCTGGAAAGAGGGTTTCTCCTACGAGCAGTACTTC. This encodes CAWKEGFSYEQYF.

This clonotype was counted at least ten times. The chain links TRBV28 to TRBJ1-5; 12 positions match TRBD1. The CDR3 is 17 amino acids. Trimming cost V 5 bases and J 7 bases; bases outside gene matches: 12. Germline assignment: CDR1 MDHEN and CDR2 SYDVKM. The CDR3 region is CASSGGQGQGAGQPQHF. Written as DNA, the CDR3 is TGTGCCAGCAGTGGCGGCCAGGGACAGGGGGCAGGACAGCCCCAGCATTTT.

The chain couples TRBV28 to TRBJ2-3; 10 nucleotides align to TRBD1. V lost 4 bases, J lost 2 bases, and 3 bases stayed unmatched. The CDR3 consists of 15 residues. CDR1 and CDR2 (germline): MDHEN, SYDVKM. The CDR3 sequence: CASSYGTGDTDTQYF. The CDR3 nucleotides read TGTGCCAGCAGTTACGGGACAGGGGACACAGATACGCAGTATTTT.

At least ten counts were recorded for this clonotype. The gene calls are TRBV28 and TRBJ2-7; 10 bases align to TRBD1. Trimming took 2 bases from V and 5 from J; bases not matched to a gene: 0. Germline V gives CDR1 MDHEN, CDR2 SYDVKM. CDR3 length: 13 residues. The CDR3 nucleotides read TGTGCCAGCAGTTTAGGGACAGGGGACGAGCAGTACTTC. Protein: CASSLGTGDEQYF.

This clonotype has ten or more counts. The V gene is TRBV15, the J gene TRBJ2-5, with 7 bases identical to TRBD1. The CDR3 length is 17 residues. Germline V CDR1 and CDR2: LNHNV, YYDKDF (reference sequence). V shed 4 bases and J 4 bases; nucleotides not matched to a gene: 15. CDR3 sequence reads: CATSTSNTGDNRETQYF. Here the CDR3 DNA reads TGTGCCACCAGCACCTCGAATACAGGGGATAATCGAGAGACCCAGTACTTC.

This clonotype was observed many times. The V gene is TRBV7-2, the J gene TRBJ1-3; no clear D gene. This CDR3 comprises 14 residues. Germline CDR1 reads SGHTA; CDR2 reads FQGNSA. Deletions cut 5 bases from V and 0 bases from J, with 8 bases between. CDR3: CASSLANSGNTIYF. In DNA form, the CDR3 reads TGTGCCAGCAGCCTTGCTAACTCTGGAAACACCATATATTTT. Filled out from reference TRBV7-2 and TRBJ1-3, the complete variable domain reads GAGVSQSPSNKVTEKGKDVELRCDPISGHTALYWYRQSLGQGLEFLIYFQGNSAPDKSGLPSDRFSAERTGGSVSTLTIQRTQQEDSAVYLCASSLANSGNTIYFGEGSWLTVV.

In regard to this clonotype: The conserved final phenylalanine or tryptophan is absent from the CDR3, which likely points to a read error. The limits of the CDR3 on the DNA are not certain, so only TCRdb's listed CDR3 is given. The chain couples TRBV7-2 to TRBJ2-4. The CDR3 is 8 residues long, counting both termini. Germline V lookup: CDR1 SGHTA, CDR2 FQGNSA. The CDR3 sequence is CASSLAVG.

This clonotype was counted once. Possible read error: a much larger clone is one base away. The V call is TRBV20-1, the J call TRBJ2-7, with D perhaps TRBD2 (5 bases). The V and J ends lost 7 bases and 0 bases respectively, with 16 bases between them. This CDR3 comprises 14 residues. CDR1 is DFQATT and CDR2 is SNEGSKA in the germline V gene (reference sequence). The CDR3 spells CSVKGEGSSYEQYF. The CDR3 bases are TGCAGTGTAAAGGGAGAGGGAAGCTCCTACGAGCAGTACTTC.

The rearrangement joins TRBV12-3 or TRBV12-4 to TRBJ2-7; a weak D match, TRBD1 (6 bases). The CDR3 has 14 amino acids. V dropped 1 base and J dropped 3 bases, with 10 bases sitting between them. Here the CDR3 reads CASSLEQGFYEQYF. CDR3 coding DNA: TGTGCCAGCAGTTTAGAACAGGGATTCTACGAGCAGTACTTC.

DNA for the CDR3: TGTGCCAGCAGTTTAAACGGCGGGAGGTTCGGCGGGGAGCTGTTTTTT. Its protein product is CASSLNGGRFGGELFF. The chain recombines TRBV12-3 or TRBV12-4 with TRBJ2-2; the match to TRBD2 covers 8 bases. V lost 2 bases, J lost 7 bases, and 9 bases stayed unmatched. CDR3 length: 16 amino acids.

The chain couples TRBV30 to TRBJ2-7; no definite D call. Trimming removed 3 bases at V and 3 bases at J, with 15 bases between. The CDR3 has 14 amino acids. Germline V gene sequence: CDR1 GTSNPN, CDR2 SVGIG (reference sequence). The CDR3 region has the DNA TGTGCCTGGAGCCTGTCGGCAAGGGACTACGAGCAGTACTTC. It encodes CAWSLSARDYEQYF.

This clonotype has just a few counts. V is TRBV28 and J is TRBJ1-5; TRBD1 matches at 12 bases. Germline-derived CDR1 and CDR2 are MDHEN and SYDVKM. This CDR3 is 15 amino acids long. Unmatched junction bases numbered 8, after V lost 4 bases and J lost 10 bases. The CDR3 region is CASSSIRDRGQPQHF. CDR3 DNA sequence: TGTGCCAGCAGTTCAATCCGGGACAGGGGGCAACCCCAGCATTTT.

The chain carries TRBV19 and TRBJ2-2, with unresolved D. The V and J ends lost 4 bases and 3 bases respectively, with 12 bases between them. CDR1 and CDR2 from the germline V gene are LNHDA and SQIVND (reference sequence). The CDR3 covers 15 residues. CDR3: CASSTTALHTGELFF. The CDR3 nucleotides are TGTGCCAGTAGTACTACGGCCCTACACACCGGGGAGCTGTTTTTT.

The V gene is TRBV6-1, the J gene TRBJ1-3; 11 bases agree with TRBD1. Germline CDR1 MNHNS, CDR2 SASEGT. Trimming at V came to 5 bases and at J to 2 bases, leaving 5 bases not matched to a gene. This CDR3 region has 16 residues. CDR3: CASSTGTGGPGNTIYF. In DNA, the CDR3 is TGTGCCAGCAGTACCGGGACAGGGGGACCTGGAAACACCATATATTTT.

There are many counts of this clonotype. The rearrangement uses TRBV20-1 and TRBJ2-5; D gene uncertain. The germline gives CDR1 DFQATT, CDR2 SNEGSKA (reference sequence). This CDR3 has 11 residues. CDR3 sequence (DNA): TGCAGACCCGCGGACCTAGAGACCCAGTACTTC. Protein sequence: CRPADLETQYF.

This clonotype was found many times. The chain joins TRBV29-1 to TRBJ1-6; D not certain. V was cut by 5 bases and J by 8 bases, with 13 bases left in between. Germline CDR1 is SQVTM and CDR2 is ANQGSEA. The CDR3 covers 13 residues. The CDR3 coding sequence is TGCAGCGTTCAGGCATTCGGGGATTCACCCCTCCACTTT. Protein product: CSVQAFGDSPLHF.

This clonotype has a count of ten or more. This rearrangement joins TRBV2 to TRBJ1-5; TRBD1 might be the D (5 bases). The ends were cut back, 3 bases at V and 4 bases at J, with 7 bases in the middle. Germline assignment: CDR1 SNHLY and CDR2 FYNNEI. There are 13 residues in the CDR3. CDR3 coding DNA: TGTGCCAGCAGTGAGGAGGGGAATCAGCCCCAGCATTTT. This sequence encodes CASSEEGNQPQHF.

The chain employs TRBV10-3 and TRBJ2-7; D may correspond to TRBD1 or TRBD2 (5 bases each). Germline CDR1 reads ENHRY; CDR2 reads SYGVKD. This CDR3 is built from 13 residues. The V gene lost 6 bases and the J gene lost 3 bases, with 12 bases spanning the gap. For the CDR3, the DNA is TGTGCCATCAGGGAAGGGACCCTCTACGAGCAGTACTTC. Residues: CAIREGTLYEQYF.